The rows below give T cell receptor beta chains drawn from one sample of a study of cytomegalovirus exposure and HLA in healthy donors. Assay used: immunoSEQ multiplex PCR; TCRdb lists only in-frame clones, some missing. This table has approximately 59,000 clones, 60% to 65% appearing once. The sample comprised PBMCs. These receptors were taken from a man aged 25-40 years in good health and CMV-seronegative. CDR3s include the opening cysteine and the closing phenylalanine or tryptophan. A D gene is named only where the DNA matches it firmly. Clone size appears in some rows only: once, few, many, or a class for an expanded clone.

NA	TRBV4-1	TRBJ2-6	NA	CASSQELEDEYISSGANVLTF	TGCGCCAGCAGCCAAGAACTGGAGGACGAGTATATCAGCTCTGGGGCCAACGTCCTGACTTTC
TRBD1	TRBV7-9	TRBJ1-3	few	CASSHDRASGNTIYF	TGTGCCAGCAGCCACGACAGGGCCTCTGGAAACACCATATATTTT
TRBD1	TRBV5-4	TRBJ1-3	NA	CASSPRQGVSGNTIYF	TGTGCCAGCAGCCCCAGACAGGGGGTCAGTGGAAACACCATATATTTT
TRBD2	TRBV4-2	TRBJ2-7	NA	CASSPASGTSFLEQYF	TGTGCCAGCAGCCCCGCCTCCGGGACTAGCTTCCTCGAGCAGTACTTC
NA	TRBV7-6	TRBJ2-2	NA	CASSLRRGGNTGELFF	TGTGCCAGCAGCTTAAGGCGAGGGGGGAACACCGGGGAGCTGTTTTTT
NA	TRBV6-1	TRBJ2-5	NA	CASSDGLWAGRETQYF	TGTGCCAGCAGTGATGGACTTTGGGCAGGGAGGGAGACCCAGTACTTC
NA	TRBV6-5	TRBJ1-6	NA	CASTWGTSGALHF	TGTGCCAGCACTTGGGGGACCTCGGGAGCCCTCCACTTT
NA	TRBV7-9	TRBJ1-5	NA	CASSLPPGGSQPQHF	TGTGCCAGCAGCTTACCCCCGGGGGGTTCTCAGCCCCAGCATTTT
NA	TRBV30	TRBJ2-1	NA	CAWAMSSYNEQFF	TGTGCCTGGGCGATGAGCTCCTACAATGAGCAGTTCTTC
NA	TRBV7-2	TRBJ1-5	NA	CASSLGRVEQPQHF	TGTGCCAGCAGCCTGGGGAGGGTAGAGCAGCCCCAGCATTTT
NA	TRBV6-5	TRBJ1-3	NA	CATKEEGLSGNTIYF	TGTGCCACCAAGGAGGAGGGACTCTCTGGAAACACCATATATTTT
TRBD1	TRBV5-1	TRBJ1-2	NA	CASSLDRGHGYGYTF	TGCGCCAGCAGCTTGGACAGGGGACACGGCTATGGCTACACCTTC
NA	TRBV6-5	TRBJ1-4	NA	CASSHGRGANEKLFF	TGTGCCAGCAGCCACGGGAGGGGGGCTAATGAAAAACTGTTTTTT
NA	TRBV9	TRBJ1-1	NA	CASSVAQGTEAFF	TGTGCCAGCAGCGTAGCTCAGGGCACTGAAGCTTTCTTT
NA	TRBV27	TRBJ2-7	NA	CASRGSYEQYF	TGTGCCAGCAGGGGGAGCTACGAGCAGTACTTC
NA	TRBV6-5	TRBJ1-6	NA	CASSFGAGGVESPLHF	TGTGCCAGCAGTTTCGGGGCTGGAGGGGTAGAGTCACCCCTCCACTTT
TRBD2	TRBV5-4	TRBJ2-3	few	CASSGSSGGIADTQYF	TGTGCCAGCAGCGGCAGTAGCGGGGGTATCGCAGATACGCAGTATTTT
TRBD1	TRBV5-8	TRBJ2-7	NA	CASSFPGTGVYEQYF	TGTGCCAGCAGCTTCCCCGGGACAGGGGTCTACGAGCAGTACTTC
TRBD2	TRBV7-7	TRBJ2-1	NA	CASSPRTSNGNEQFF	TGTGCCAGCAGCCCGCGGACTAGCAACGGCAATGAGCAGTTCTTC
TRBD1	TRBV7-9	TRBJ2-7	NA	CASSFIDRGPYEQYF	TGTGCCAGCAGCTTTATAGACAGGGGTCCCTACGAGCAGTACTTC
NA	TRBV6-4	TRBJ1-1	few	CASSERGRRTEAFF	TGTGCCAGCAGTGAACGGGGGAGAAGAACTGAAGCTTTCTTT
NA	TRBV30	TRBJ2-7	few	CAWSVGGRLDYEQYF	TGTGCCTGGAGTGTAGGGGGACGATTAGACTACGAGCAGTACTTC
TRBD1	TRBV11-2	TRBJ1-4	few	CASSTGTDLNEKLFF	TGTGCCAGCAGCACGGGGACAGACCTTAATGAAAAACTGTTTTTT
NA	TRBV5-1	TRBJ1-1	NA	CASSWKPPTENTEAFF	TGCGCCAGCAGCTGGAAGCCACCGACAGAGAACACTGAAGCTTTCTTT
TRBD1	TRBV19	TRBJ1-5	NA	CASNADRLNQPQHF	TGTGCCAGTAACGCGGACAGGCTGAATCAGCCCCAGCATTTT
NA	TRBV7-2	TRBJ2-5	NA	CASSPPGSGQETQYF	TGTGCCAGCAGCCCCCCGGGGAGCGGACAAGAGACCCAGTACTTC
TRBD2	TRBV4-1	TRBJ2-2	NA	CASAPTSGGGGELFF	TGCGCCAGCGCTCCGACTAGCGGGGGGGGCGGGGAGCTGTTTTTT
NA	TRBV4-1	TRBJ2-1	few	CASSQRETRTENEQFF	TGCGCCAGCAGCCAAAGGGAGACTAGGACGGAGAATGAGCAGTTCTTC
TRBD1	TRBV30	TRBJ1-1	few	CAWLRDRGTEAFF	TGTGCCTGGCTCCGGGACAGGGGTACTGAAGCTTTCTTT
TRBD2	TRBV4-2	TRBJ2-2	NA	CASSHVGTSGDTGELFF	TGTGCCAGCAGCCATGTCGGGACTAGCGGGGACACCGGGGAGCTGTTTTTT
NA	TRBV7-9	TRBJ1-1	NA	CASSPAVQNTEAFF	TGTGCCAGCAGCCCCGCGGTCCAGAACACTGAAGCTTTCTTT
NA	TRBV9	TRBJ2-1	NA	CASTGNGYYEQFF	TGTGCCAGCACGGGGAATGGTTATTATGAGCAGTTCTTC
NA	TRBV25-1	TRBJ2-3	few	CASSEAQTSTDTQYF	TGTGCCAGCAGTGAGGCCCAGACTAGCACAGATACGCAGTATTTT
TRBD1	TRBV18	TRBJ1-2	NA	CASSQGQDYGYTF	TGTGCCAGCTCACAGGGACAGGATTATGGCTACACCTTC
TRBD1	TRBV7-9	TRBJ1-5	NA	CASSNWTGQGQPQHF	TGTGCCAGCAGCAATTGGACAGGCCAAGGTCAGCCCCAGCATTTT
NA	TRBV29-1	TRBJ1-4	NA	CSVGRSIAEKLFF	TGCAGCGTTGGACGGAGTATTGCTGAAAAACTGTTTTTT
NA	TRBV5-8	TRBJ2-3	NA	CASSLDSSTDTQYF	TGTGCCAGCAGCTTAGACAGTAGCACAGATACGCAGTATTTT
NA	TRBV19	TRBJ1-5	NA	CASSPPSGASNQPQHF	TGTGCCAGTAGTCCCCCCTCAGGGGCAAGCAATCAGCCCCAGCATTTT
NA	TRBV7-3	TRBJ1-6	NA	CASSLYETGYNSPLHF	TGTGCCAGCAGCCTATATGAGACAGGCTATAATTCACCCCTCCACTTT
NA	TRBV28	TRBJ1-1	NA	CASSSPGNWNTEAFF	TGTGCCAGCAGTTCCCCAGGAAACTGGAACACTGAAGCTTTCTTT
TRBD2	TRBV4-1	TRBJ2-1	once	CASSQGKRGYNEQFF	TGCGCCAGCAGCCAAGGAAAGCGGGGGTACAATGAGCAGTTCTTC
NA	TRBV7-2	TRBJ2-7	NA	CASSLDNYEQYF	TGTGCCAGCAGCTTAGACAACTACGAGCAGTACTTC
NA	TRBV6-5	TRBJ1-1	once	CASSSRQAMNTEAFF	TGTGCCAGCAGTAGTCGACAGGCCATGAACACTGAAGCTTTCTTT
NA	TRBV18	TRBJ2-3	few	CASSPPEARTDTQYF	TGTGCCAGCTCACCACCTGAGGCGCGCACAGATACGCAGTATTTT
TRBD1	TRBV6-5	TRBJ2-7	NA	CASSYSGTGVVYEQYF	TGTGCCAGCAGTTACTCTGGGACAGGGGTGGTCTACGAGCAGTACTTC
NA	TRBV6-5	TRBJ2-7	NA	CASRRTLGYEQYF	TGTGCCAGCAGGCGGACACTGGGGTACGAGCAGTACTTC
NA	TRBV7-6	TRBJ2-5	NA	CASSYGPLESETQYF	TGTGCCAGCAGCTACGGACCACTAGAGTCAGAGACCCAGTACTTC
NA	TRBV30	TRBJ1-1	NA	CAWSASRGATEAFF	TGTGCCTGGAGTGCAAGCAGGGGAGCGACTGAAGCTTTCTTT
NA	TRBV11-2	TRBJ2-7	NA	CASSLDSFEQYF	TGTGCCAGCAGCTTAGATTCCTTCGAGCAGTACTTC
NA	TRBV27	TRBJ2-7	NA	CASSPTAGSDEQYF	TGTGCCAGCAGTCCCACGGCAGGTTCCGACGAGCAGTACTTC
TRBD1	TRBV6-6	TRBJ2-1	NA	CASSYSLGTGFF	TGTGCCAGCAGTTACTCCCTCGGGACAGGGTTCTTC